These 20 T cell receptor beta chains came from one sample sequenced in a study of regulatory T cells in long-lasting Graves disease. Investigators prepared the TCR beta libraries by applying iRepertoire HTBI primers and Arm-PCR of CDR3 regions. TCRdb called the multiplex PCR reads again in MiXCR, with one record for every CDR3 protein. The sample consists of approximately 470,000 distinct CDR3 sequences, under 20% of them appearing once. Time point described: newly diagnosed GD, antithyroid drugs for less than 3 months. RNA extracted from PBMCs served as the sequencing template. The data also belong to a second study, concerning T cells in Graves' hyperthyroidism and ophthalmopathy.

Sequences were derived from peripheral blood mononuclear cells (PBMCs), sampled at new diagnosis, from a patient treated with antithyroid drugs. Receptors originate from a man in his forties with Graves disease.

V usage is TRBV6-9 and J usage is TRBJ2-7; tentatively, D is TRBD2 (6 bases). The CDR3 is 15 amino acids. Germline V gives CDR1 MNHGY, CDR2 SVAAGI. Trimming took off 3 bases at V and 4 bases at J, with 16 bases between the two ends. In nucleotides, the CDR3 is TGTGCCAGCAGTTACTCTATCGGGAGACGTTACGAGCAGTACTTC. Protein sequence: CASSYSIGRRYEQYF.

This clonotype was detected ten times or more. This sequence joins TRBV20-1 and TRBJ2-1; 8 bases match TRBD2. The V gene end was trimmed by 2 bases and the J gene end by 0 bases; junction bases not matched to a gene: 3. CDR3 length: 15 amino acids. The germline V gene has CDR1 DFQATT and CDR2 SNEGSKA (reference sequence). CDR3 amino acids: CSARTSGVSYNEQFF. The CDR3 DNA follows: TGCAGTGCTAGAACTAGCGGAGTCTCCTACAATGAGCAGTTCTTC.

The table lists this clonotype with a few counts. The chain employs TRBV10-3 and TRBJ1-1, with D unresolved. The CDR3 contains 11 residues. Germline V gene data show CDR1 as ENHRY and CDR2 as SYGVKD. V lost 10 bases, J lost 1 base, and 7 bases lay in between. The CDR3 protein is CATGKNTEAFF. The CDR3 DNA sequence: TGTGCCACCGGGAAGAACACTGAAGCTTTCTTT.

Remarks on this clonotype: A clone one base away is much larger, so this may be a read error. The J gene is TRBJ1-1, the V gene TRBV5-1, with a possible D match to TRBD1 (5 bases). The CDR3 contains 13 residues. CDR1 is SGHRS, CDR2 YFSETQ, per germline. The CDR3: CAGRDSGATEAFF. Written as DNA, the CDR3 is TGCGCCGGCAGGGACTCCGGTGCCACTGAAGCTTTCTTT. The whole variable domain, remainder taken from reference TRBV5-1 and TRBJ1-1, is KAGVTQTPRYLIKTRGQQVTLSCSPISGHRSVSWYQQTPGQGLQFLFEYFSETQRNKGNFPGRFSGRQFSNSRSEMNVSTLELGDSALYLCAGRDSGATEAFFGQGTRLTVV.

The V call is TRBV29-1, the J call TRBJ2-1; 8 nucleotides align to TRBD2. CDR1 and CDR2 (germline): SQVTM, ANQGSEA. The CDR3 is 13 residues long. Losses at the gene ends were 4 bases for V and 9 bases for J; bases not matched to a gene: 8. For the CDR3, the DNA is TGCAGCGTTGGAGTAGCGGGATTGGGTGAGCAGTTCTTC. Its translation: CSVGVAGLGEQFF.

This clonotype was counted ten times or more. The chain employs TRBV12-3 or TRBV12-4 and TRBJ1-6; D remains ambiguous. The CDR3 covers 14 residues. V was cut by 3 bases and J by 7 bases, with 10 bases left in between. The CDR3 region has the DNA TGTGCCAGCAGTTTTCGCCGGCTAAATTCACCCCTCCACTTT. Translating it yields CASSFRRLNSPLHF.

This clonotype was seen only a few times. Given a much more abundant clone one base away, this may be a read error. This chain uses TRBV5-1 with TRBJ2-3; D call uncertain. Matching the DNA end better, TRBJ2-1 makes the J call doubtful. This CDR3 comprises 11 residues. The germline V gene has CDR1 SGHRS and CDR2 YFSETQ. The CDR3 here is CASRVAQEQFF. DNA for the CDR3: TGCGCCAGCAGGGTGGCCCAAGAGCAGTTCTTC.

The V and J genes are TRBV29-1 and TRBJ2-7; 11 bases agree with TRBD2. V shed 6 bases, J shed 9 bases, and the junction held 10 bases outside the gene matches. This CDR3 spans 13 amino acids. Germline V CDR1 and CDR2: SQVTM, ANQGSEA. The CDR3: CSVATSGESGQYF. The CDR3 nucleotides are TGCAGCGTCGCGACTAGCGGGGAATCTGGGCAGTACTTC.

At least ten counts were recorded for this clonotype. This chain uses TRBV28 with TRBJ2-2; possible D gene TRBD2, 6 bases. The length of the CDR3 is 16 residues. The germline V gene encodes CDR1 MDHEN and CDR2 SYDVKM. V was shortened by 3 bases and J by 3 bases, with 14 bases between the two germline ends. CDR3 nucleotide sequence: TGTGCCAGCAGTTTCCGGGGGTTGGGTGACACCGGGGAGCTGTTTTTT. Protein sequence: CASSFRGLGDTGELFF. Based on the CDR3 plus reference TRBV28 and TRBJ2-2, the full variable domain is DVKVTQSSRYLVKRTGEKVFLECVQDMDHENMFWYRQDPGLGLRLIYFSYDVKMKEKGDIPEGYSVSREKKERFSLILESASTNQTSMYLCASSFRGLGDTGELFFGEGSRLTVL.

Ten or more counts support this clonotype. This chain connects TRBV3-1 to TRBJ1-6; D unclear. This CDR3 has 15 residues. CDR1 is LGHDT and CDR2 is YNNKEL in the germline V gene (reference sequence). Trimming shortened V by 0 bases and J by 7 bases, and 10 bases separated the two germline ends. CDR3 in amino acids: CASSQEARLNSPLHF. The CDR3 DNA reads TGTGCCAGCAGCCAAGAGGCCAGGCTAAATTCACCCCTCCACTTT.

This clonotype came up many times. This chain uses TRBV5-1 with TRBJ2-7, with TRBD1 matching 10 bases. V dropped 2 bases and J dropped 3; count of bases not matched to a gene: 5. CDR1 and CDR2 (germline): SGHRS, YFSETQ. CDR3 size: 15 residues. CDR3 region: CASSLGTGAFYEQYF. The CDR3 DNA reads as TGCGCCAGCAGCTTAGGGACAGGGGCGTTCTACGAGCAGTACTTC.

This clonotype was counted at least ten times. The chain couples TRBV20-1 to TRBJ2-2; TRBD2 matches at 7 bases. The V and J ends lost 5 bases and 3 bases, in that order; junction bases with no gene match: 9. Germline CDR1 and CDR2: DFQATT and SNEGSKA (reference sequence). The CDR3 is 15 amino acids. The CDR3 sequence: CSAGRLAGYTGELFF. CDR3 DNA: TGCAGTGCTGGAAGACTAGCAGGATACACCGGGGAGCTGTTTTTT.

This clonotype was counted at least ten times. The CDR3 loop reads CSFTKTAVSAEAFF. CDR3 DNA sequence: TGCAGCTTTACCAAGACGGCAGTGAGCGCTGAAGCTTTCTTT. The chain combines TRBV29-1 with TRBJ1-1, with unresolved D. In germline, CDR1 is SQVTM, CDR2 ANQGSEA. Trimming took off 8 bases at V and 6 bases at J, with 22 bases between the two ends. The CDR3 spans 14 residues.

The rearrangement uses TRBV6-1 and TRBJ2-7; D may match TRBD1 or TRBD2 (5 bases each). Germline loops: CDR1 MNHNS, CDR2 SASEGT. The ends were cut back, 6 bases at V and 0 bases at J, with 18 bases in the middle. The CDR3 runs to 16 residues. CDR3 DNA: TGTGCCAGCAGCCCGGGACGGAGCATCTTCTCCTACGAGCAGTACTTC. It translates to CASSPGRSIFSYEQYF.

The DNA of the CDR3 is TGTGCCAGCAGCTTAGGCGGGGGAGGCAACTATGGCTACACCTTC. Translation gives CASSLGGGGNYGYTF. V is TRBV11-1 and J is TRBJ1-2, with D perhaps matching TRBD1 (5 bases). V gave up 1 base and J gave up 2 bases, with 11 bases separating them. Germline V gene data show CDR1 as SGHAT and CDR2 as FQDESV (reference sequence). There are 15 residues in the CDR3.

This clonotype was seen many times. The rearrangement uses TRBV2 and TRBJ2-3, with TRBD2 matching 8 bases. Trimming at V came to 4 bases and at J to 3 bases, leaving 0 bases not matched to a gene. This CDR3 has 13 residues. CDR1 SNHLY and CDR2 FYNNEI come from the germline V gene. CDR3 nucleotide sequence: TGTGCCAGCAGTGGCGGGAGGACAGATACGCAGTATTTT. It codes for CASSGGRTDTQYF.

As regards this clonotype: A clone one base away is much larger, so this may be a read error. V is TRBV5-1 and J is TRBJ2-2, with 9 bases aligning to TRBD2. Germline values: CDR1 SGHRS, CDR2 YFSETQ. The CDR3 loop spans 16 amino acids. The CDR3 DNA reads as TGCGCCAGCAGCTTTATAGCGGGAGATATCGCCGGGGAACTGTTTTTT. This encodes CASSFIAGDIAGELFF.

This clonotype was seen ten or more times. This rearrangement joins TRBV2 to TRBJ2-3, with a tentative D call TRBD2 (5 bases). V dropped 6 bases and J dropped 0 bases, with 10 bases sitting between them. The germline V gene encodes CDR1 SNHLY and CDR2 FYNNEI. This CDR3 spans 14 amino acids. The CDR3 sequence: CASSGAVSTDTQYF. DNA for the CDR3: TGTGCCAGCAGCGGAGCGGTTAGCACAGATACGCAGTATTTT.

Points on this clonotype: A read error may be the cause here, since a much bigger clone is one base away. V gene TRBV6-4 combines with J gene TRBJ1-2; TRBD1 is a possible D gene (5 bases). This CDR3 is built from 12 residues. Germline V gives CDR1 MRHNA, CDR2 SNTAGT. As DNA, the CDR3 is TGTGCCAGCAGTGAAGTAGGGGATGGCTACATCTTC. Its translation is CASSEVGDGYIF.

This clonotype showed up many times. The V gene is TRBV5-1, the J gene TRBJ1-1; D remains unclear. Germline CDR1 is SGHRS and CDR2 is YFSETQ. The CDR3 contains 13 residues. V lost 4 bases and J lost 6, with 13 bases in between. The CDR3 region has the DNA TGCGCCAGCAGCCAGGCCCGGAGGGCTGAAGCTTTCTTT. Residues: CASSQARRAEAFF.